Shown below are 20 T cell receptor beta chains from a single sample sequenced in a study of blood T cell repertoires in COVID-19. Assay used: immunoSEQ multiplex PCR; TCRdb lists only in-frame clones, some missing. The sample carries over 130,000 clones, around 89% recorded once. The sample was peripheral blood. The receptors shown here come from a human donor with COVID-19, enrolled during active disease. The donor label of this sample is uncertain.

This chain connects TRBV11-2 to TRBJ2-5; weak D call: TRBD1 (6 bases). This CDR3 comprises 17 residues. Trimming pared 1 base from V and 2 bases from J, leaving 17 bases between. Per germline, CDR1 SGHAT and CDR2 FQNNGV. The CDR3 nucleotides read TGTGCCAGCAGCTTAGGGGGGCCGGGACAACCTCAAGAGACCCAGTACTTC. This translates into CASSLGGPGQPQETQYF.

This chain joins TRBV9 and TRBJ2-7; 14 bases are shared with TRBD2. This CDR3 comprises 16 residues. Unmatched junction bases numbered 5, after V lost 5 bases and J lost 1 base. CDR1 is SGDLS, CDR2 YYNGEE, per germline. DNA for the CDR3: TGTGCCAGCAGTGGGACTAGCGGGAGTAATTCCTACGAGCAGTACTTC. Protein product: CASSGTSGSNSYEQYF.

CDR3 coding DNA: TGTGCCAGTTTGGGGGGGCGCGACTATGGCTACACCTTC. Amino acids: CASLGGRDYGYTF. The chain is built from TRBV19 and TRBJ1-2; possibly TRBD1 for D (6 bases). The V end was cut by 8 bases, the J end by 3 bases, with 13 bases between. Germline lookup yields CDR1 LNHDA and CDR2 SQIVND (reference sequence). The CDR3 is 13 amino acids.

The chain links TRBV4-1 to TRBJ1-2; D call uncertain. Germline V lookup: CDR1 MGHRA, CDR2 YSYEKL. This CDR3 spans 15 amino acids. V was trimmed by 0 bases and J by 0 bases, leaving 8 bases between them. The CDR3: CASSQDGLTNYGYTF. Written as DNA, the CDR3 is TGCGCCAGCAGCCAAGATGGGCTAACTAACTATGGCTACACCTTC.

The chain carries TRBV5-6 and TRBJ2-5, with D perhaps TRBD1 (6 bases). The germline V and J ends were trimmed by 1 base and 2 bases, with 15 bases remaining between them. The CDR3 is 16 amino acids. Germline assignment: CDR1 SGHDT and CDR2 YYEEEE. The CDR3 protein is CASSLIPQRGQETQYF. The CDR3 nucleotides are TGTGCCAGCAGCTTGATCCCCCAAAGGGGGCAAGAGACCCAGTACTTC.

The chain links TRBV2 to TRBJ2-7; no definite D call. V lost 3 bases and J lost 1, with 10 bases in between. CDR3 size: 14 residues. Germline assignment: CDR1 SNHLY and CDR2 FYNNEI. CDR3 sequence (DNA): TGTGCCAGCAGTGAGCGTTCCCTTTCCTACGAGCAGTACTTC. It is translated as CASSERSLSYEQYF.

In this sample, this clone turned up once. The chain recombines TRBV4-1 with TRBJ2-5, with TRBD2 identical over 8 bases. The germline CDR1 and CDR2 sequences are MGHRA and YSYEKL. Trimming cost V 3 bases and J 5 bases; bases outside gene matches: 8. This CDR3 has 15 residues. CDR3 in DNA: TGCGCCAGCAGCCAGATCGGACTAGCAGCGGAGACCCAGTACTTC. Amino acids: CASSQIGLAAETQYF.

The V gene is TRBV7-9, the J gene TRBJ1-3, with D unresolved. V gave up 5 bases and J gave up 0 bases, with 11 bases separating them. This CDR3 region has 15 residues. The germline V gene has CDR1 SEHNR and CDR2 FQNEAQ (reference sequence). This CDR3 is CASSNRRSSGNTIYF. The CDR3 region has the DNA TGTGCCAGCAGCAATCGTCGGAGCTCTGGAAACACCATATATTTT.

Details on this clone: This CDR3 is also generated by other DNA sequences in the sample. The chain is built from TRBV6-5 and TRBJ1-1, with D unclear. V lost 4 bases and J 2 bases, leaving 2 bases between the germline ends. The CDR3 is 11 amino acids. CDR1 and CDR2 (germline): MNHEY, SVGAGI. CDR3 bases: TGTGCCAGCAGTTCTAACACTGAAGCTTTCTTT. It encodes CASSSNTEAFF.

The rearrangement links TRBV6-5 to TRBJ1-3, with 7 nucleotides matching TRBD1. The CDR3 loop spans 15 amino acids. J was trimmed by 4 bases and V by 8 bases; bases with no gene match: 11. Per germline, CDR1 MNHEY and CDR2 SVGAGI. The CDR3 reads CASSPEGGAGNTIYF. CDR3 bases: TGTGCCAGCTCACCGGAAGGGGGCGCGGGAAACACCATATATTTT.

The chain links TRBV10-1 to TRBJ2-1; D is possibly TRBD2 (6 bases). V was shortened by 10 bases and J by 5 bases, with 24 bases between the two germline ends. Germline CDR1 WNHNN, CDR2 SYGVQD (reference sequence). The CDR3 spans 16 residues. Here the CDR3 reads CATALGVAGPNNEQFF. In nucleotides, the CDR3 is TGCGCCACGGCCTTGGGGGTCGCGGGACCCAACAATGAGCAGTTCTTC.

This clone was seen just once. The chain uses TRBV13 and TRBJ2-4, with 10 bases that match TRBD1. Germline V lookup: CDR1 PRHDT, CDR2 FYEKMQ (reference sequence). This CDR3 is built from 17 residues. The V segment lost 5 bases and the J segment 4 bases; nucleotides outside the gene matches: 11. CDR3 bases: TGTGCCAGCAGCAATCCCGGACAGGGGGTCATGAAAAACATTCAGTACTTC. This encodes CASSNPGQGVMKNIQYF.

The CDR3 nucleotides read TGTGCCAGCAGCTTAGAGGGTTCTAGCGACTCCTCCTACAATGAGCAGTTCTTC. It specifies CASSLEGSSDSSYNEQFF. This sequence joins TRBV7-9 and TRBJ2-1; D is possibly TRBD2 (6 bases). V lost 1 base to trimming and J lost 0 bases, with 16 bases between them. Germline V gene data show CDR1 as SEHNR and CDR2 as FQNEAQ (reference sequence). The CDR3 consists of 18 residues.

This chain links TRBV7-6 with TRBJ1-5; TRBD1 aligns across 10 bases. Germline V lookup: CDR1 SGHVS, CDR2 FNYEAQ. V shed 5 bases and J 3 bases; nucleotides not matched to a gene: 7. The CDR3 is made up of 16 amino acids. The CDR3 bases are TGTGCCAGCAGCCTACGACAGGGGGCCTTCAATCAGCCCCAGCATTTT. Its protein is CASSLRQGAFNQPQHF.

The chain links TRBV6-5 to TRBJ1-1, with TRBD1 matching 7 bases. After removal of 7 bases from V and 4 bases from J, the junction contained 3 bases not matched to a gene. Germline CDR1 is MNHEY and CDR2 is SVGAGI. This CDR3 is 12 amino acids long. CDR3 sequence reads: CASTSGGTEAFF. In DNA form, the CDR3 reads TGTGCCAGCACTTCAGGGGGCACTGAAGCTTTCTTT.

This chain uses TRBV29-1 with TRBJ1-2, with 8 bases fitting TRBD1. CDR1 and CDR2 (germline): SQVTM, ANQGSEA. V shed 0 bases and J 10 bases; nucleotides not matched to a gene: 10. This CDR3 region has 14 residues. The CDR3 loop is CSVEETGQVIFYTF. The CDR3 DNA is TGCAGCGTTGAAGAGACGGGACAGGTTATCTTCTACACCTTC.

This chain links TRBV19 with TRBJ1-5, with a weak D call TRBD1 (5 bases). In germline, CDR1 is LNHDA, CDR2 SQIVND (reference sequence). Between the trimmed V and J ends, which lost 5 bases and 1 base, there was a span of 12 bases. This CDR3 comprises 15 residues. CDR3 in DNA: TGTGCCAGTAGTGCGGGACCGGAAAGCAATCAGCCCCAGCATTTT. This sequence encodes CASSAGPESNQPQHF.

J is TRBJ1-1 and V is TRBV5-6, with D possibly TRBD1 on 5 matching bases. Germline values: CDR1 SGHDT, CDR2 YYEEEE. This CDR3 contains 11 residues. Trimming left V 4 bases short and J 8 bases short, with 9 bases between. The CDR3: CASSLYREAFF. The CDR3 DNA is TGTGCCAGCAGCCTCTACAGGGAAGCTTTCTTT.

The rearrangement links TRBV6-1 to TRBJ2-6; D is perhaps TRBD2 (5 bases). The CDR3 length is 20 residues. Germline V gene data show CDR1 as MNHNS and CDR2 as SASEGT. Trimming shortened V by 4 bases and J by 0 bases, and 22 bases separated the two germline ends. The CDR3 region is CASSGRTVDLVRSGANVLTF. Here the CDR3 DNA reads TGTGCCAGCAGTGGGAGGACGGTAGACTTGGTGCGCTCTGGGGCCAACGTCCTGACTTTC.

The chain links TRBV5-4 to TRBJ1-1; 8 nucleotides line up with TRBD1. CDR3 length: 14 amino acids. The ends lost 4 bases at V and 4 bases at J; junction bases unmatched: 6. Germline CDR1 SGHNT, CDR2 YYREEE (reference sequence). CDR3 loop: CASSADRGSTEAFF. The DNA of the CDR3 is TGTGCCAGCAGCGCCGACAGGGGTTCCACTGAAGCTTTCTTT. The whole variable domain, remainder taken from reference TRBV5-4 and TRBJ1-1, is ETGVTQSPTHLIKTRGQQVTLRCSSQSGHNTVSWYQQALGQGPQFIFQYYREEENGRGNFPPRFSGLQFPNYSSELNVNALELDDSALYLCASSADRGSTEAFFGQGTRLTVV.